This T cell receptor (beta chain) was captured by sequencing in a study of cytomegalovirus exposure and HLA in healthy donors. Study-wide points: Researchers catalogued approximately 160 TCR beta chains as cytomegalovirus-associated. Later analysis demonstrated an association between a missense DCLRE1C variant and TCR beta V- and J-gene trimming.

Germline assignment: CDR1 LNHDA and CDR2 SQIVND (reference sequence). Trimming removed 5 bases from V and 1 base from J, with 9 bases in between. The CDR3 extends over 13 amino acids. A remark on this clone: Its antigen is currently unknown.

Healthy donors of bone marrow made up the group. The PCR used 60 Vbeta and 13 Jbeta primers. The assay was immunoSEQ multiplex PCR, and TCRdb's table has in-frame clones only and misses some. The table lists 100,000 or so clones, about four fifths of them singletons. Material for sequencing was PBMCs. The receptor was derived from a man aged 30-40 years in good health and CMV-seronegative. The chain couples TRBV19 to TRBJ2-7, with no clear D. CDR3 nucleotides: TGTGCCAGTAGTCAGGTTCCGTCCTACGAGCAGTACTTC. It is translated as CASSQVPSYEQYF.